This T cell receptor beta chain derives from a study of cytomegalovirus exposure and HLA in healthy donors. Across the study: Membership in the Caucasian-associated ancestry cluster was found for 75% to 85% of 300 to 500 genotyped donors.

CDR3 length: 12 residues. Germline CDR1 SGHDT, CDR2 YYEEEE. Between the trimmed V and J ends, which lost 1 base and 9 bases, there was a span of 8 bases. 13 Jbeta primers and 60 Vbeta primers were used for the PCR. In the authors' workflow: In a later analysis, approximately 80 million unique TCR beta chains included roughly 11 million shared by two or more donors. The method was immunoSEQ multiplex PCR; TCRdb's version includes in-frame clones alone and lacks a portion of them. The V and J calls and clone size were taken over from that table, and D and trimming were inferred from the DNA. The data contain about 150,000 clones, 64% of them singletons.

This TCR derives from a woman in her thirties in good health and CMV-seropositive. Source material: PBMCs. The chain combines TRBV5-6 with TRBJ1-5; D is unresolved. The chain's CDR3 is CASSLPGLPQHF. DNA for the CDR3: TGTGCCAGCAGCTTGCCCGGTTTGCCCCAGCATTTT. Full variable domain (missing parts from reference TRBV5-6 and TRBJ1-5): DAGVTQSPTHLIKTRGQQVTLRCSPKSGHDTVSWYQQALGQGPQFIFQYYEEEERQRGNFPDRFSGHQFPNYSSELNVNALLLGDSALYLCASSLPGLPQHFGDGTRLSIL.